This T cell receptor (beta chain) comes out of a study of control samples from healthy donors and cancer patients. The CDR3 length is 16 residues. V was cut by 0 bases and J by 5 bases, with 14 bases left in between. Only in-frame clones appear in the TCRdb table, and some are missing; sequencing was by immunoSEQ multiplex PCR. The sample lists about 110,000 clones, about 80% seen once, with around 6.2% in the top ten. The material sequenced was blood. The TCR comes from a man aged 18 to 30 in good health. V and J are TRBV23-1 and TRBJ1-3; D gene unclear. TRBV23-1 is annotated as an ORF whose role is uncertain. The CDR3: CASSQSSGSQRNTIYF. The DNA of the CDR3 is TGCGCCAGCAGTCAATCATCTGGATCTCAAAGAAACACCATATATTTT.